The present TCR beta chain was sequenced within a study of shared clonotypes between healthy human individuals. The CDR3 has 13 residues. The germline V gene encodes CDR1 SQVTM and CDR2 ANQGSEA. V trimming: 6 bases; J trimming: 2 bases; junction bases outside the gene matches: 7. TCRdb keeps only in-frame clones here, not all; method: immunoSEQ multiplex PCR. The repertoire includes over 2 million clones, 85% to 95% of them detected once, and roughly 0.34% sits in the top ten. This clone was observed once. Other nucleotide sequences from this sample produce the same CDR3. This clonotype was obtained from a young man in good health. Some clones in this sample may be carry-over from other donors' samples. Material: naive CD4+ T cells from PBMCs. Regarding subset: CD45RA+ positively selected. The chain employs TRBV29-1 and TRBJ2-7, with 7 bases aligning to TRBD2. The CDR3 DNA sequence: TGCAGCGTGGCAGGGCGGGGGACCTACGAGCAGTACTTC. Its translation is CSVAGRGTYEQYF.